This T cell receptor (beta chain) was sequenced in a study of Ad26.COV2.S vaccination and SARS-CoV-2 variants. General study points: Using TCR breadth and depth analyses may have led to underestimated total T cell responses.

CDR3 length equals 12 residues. V was clipped by 4 bases and J by 5 bases, with 11 bases between them. From germline, CDR1 is SQVTM and CDR2 ANQGSEA. In regard to this clone: Its antigen is unidentified.

Profiled with immunoSEQ multiplex PCR; TCRdb holds only in-frame clones, not every one. The data show over 400,000 clones, around 93% seen once. Treatment noted: 15 to 20 received Ad26.COV2.S at low or high dose, single or two shots; 5 received placebo; per-sample allocation not given. Day 63 following the first vaccine or placebo injection was when the samples were taken. Cohort 1b enrolled adults aged 18-55 years in Boston. What was given as vaccine was an Ad26 vector encoding Wuhan-strain SARS-CoV-2 spike. This clonotype was sampled from a person between 18 and 60 years old who received the Ad26.COV2.S COVID-19 vaccine or a placebo. This chain joins TRBV29-1 and TRBJ2-5; D may be TRBD1 or TRBD2 (5 bases each). The sample was peripheral blood, taken in a trial of Ad26.COV2.S vaccine versus placebo. In DNA form, the CDR3 reads TGCAGCGTTGGAGGGGCGGAGGAGACCCAGTACTTC. Protein: CSVGGAEETQYF.